This T cell receptor (beta chain) was sequenced in a study of cytomegalovirus exposure and HLA in healthy donors. PCR primers comprised 60 Vbeta and 13 Jbeta primers. Clones were sequenced by immunoSEQ multiplex PCR, and TCRdb holds only the in-frame ones, with some missing. The table has approximately 170,000 clones, around 78% seen once. Trimming stripped 3 bases from V and 3 bases from J, with 8 bases between. CDR1 and CDR2 (germline): SEHNR, FQNEAQ (reference sequence). The length of the CDR3 is 13 residues. The clonotype originates from a woman aged 25 to 39 in good health and CMV-seropositive. This rearrangement joins TRBV7-9 to TRBJ1-1; no clear D. Sequencing used PBMCs. The CDR3 sequence is CASSLAGDTEAFF. The CDR3 DNA reads TGTGCCAGCAGCTTGGCGGGTGACACTGAAGCTTTCTTT.